What follows describes a single T cell receptor (beta chain). Its antigen is currently not known. One base away there is no much larger clone; base qualities are not given. Reading the germline V gene (reference sequence) gives CDR1 SGHAT and CDR2 FQDESV. Between the V and J ends, shortened by 6 bases and 0 bases respectively, the junction contains 18 bases. Reading from cysteine to phenylalanine, the CDR3 counts 17 amino acids. Only the CDR3 portion is preserved as DNA: 51 bases, with reading frame beginning at the first base. This specimen belongs to a study of shared clonotypes between healthy human individuals (dated by TCRdb to the early 2020s). Study-level background: A few men and a couple of women, aged 18 to 49 years, made up the cohort. The study deeply sequenced blood TCR repertoires of roughly five healthy adults to estimate repertoire size and the extent of clonotype sharing between individuals. For each donor, CD4 naive and CD4 memory were each run on three plates, CD8 naive on two plates, and CD8 memory on one plate. Leukapheresis yielded between about 0.85 and 9.5 billion PBMCs per donor. To increase sequencing depth and limit assay-specific biases, different laboratories used diverse techniques to prepare libraries and sequence TCR repertoires. Summary of the overall study and its limitations: Across four donors, 5% to 6% of naive CD4, approximately 3.6% of naive CD8, 2% to 2.5% of memory CD4, and under 0.45% of memory CD8 clonotypes were shared. Naive subsets generally had larger estimated clonotype richness than memory subsets did. Incomplete sequencing was indicated by rarefaction of sorted-subset datasets, despite the large sequencing depth. Because the study included only a small number of donors, the genetic and exposure-history diversity represented was limited. Clonotypes shared by all four sorted-subset donors showed higher generation probabilities than non-shared clonotypes. Only blood was sampled, and tissue TCR repertoires likely differ from those in blood. Based on pairwise subsampling, the degree of clonotype sharing among donors was expected to be affected by sequencing depth.

TCR CDR3 regions were amplified from genomic DNA by multiplex PCR using the deep immunoSEQ assay. Extracted genomic DNA from each cell subset was spread evenly across all wells of several immunoSEQ 96-well plates, with each plate serving as a replicate. For sorted subsets, each replicate PCR was loaded with approximately 0.2 ug genomic DNA, equivalent to roughly 30,000 T cell genomes. Purified libraries were quantified with a Qubit 3.0 fluorometer, sized on a Bioanalyzer 2100, and re-quantified with the KAPA Library Quantification kit. Every immunoSEQ 96-well plate was sequenced on a separate single-read 150-cycle Illumina NextSeq 550 flow cell. The authors' analysis ran thus. Because the immunoSEQ output included only junctional sequences and no quality scores, the filtering could not be the same as the filtering used for full-length reads. To assign V/J genes and CDR3, sequences were annotated using PyIR, a Python wrapper for IgBLAST v1.9, with IMGT germline references. Reads were filtered out if the reads had weak V/J assignments (E-value above 1e-6), no CDR3, stop codons, out-of-frame junctions, or ambiguous translated residues. V3J clonotypes were defined by identical inferred V gene, J gene, and CDR3 amino acid sequence. Percentage overlap between repertoires was computed as shared unique clonotypes divided by the size of the smaller repertoire. Repertoire richness was assessed with RTK rarefaction, the Chao1 estimator, and Recon v2.1 estimates of unobserved clonotypes. OLGA was used to compute generation probabilities for all TCRbeta clonotypes that the gDNA method yielded from a handful of donors. This immuneACCESS table, as held by TCRdb, lists in-frame sequences with V and J called but not all clones. Of the missing ones, under half trace to an unresolved V gene in checked studies; the others have no known cause. Clone size and the V and J calls come from that table; the DNA yielded D and trimming. In all, the sample holds some 2,000,000 clones, and 95% of those were seen once. 0.1% to 0.15% of the sample is in the top ten clones.

Donors were healthy HIV-negative adults with no recently reported acute infections or vaccinations. Every donor was a Caucasian adult residing in Nashville, Tennessee, USA. CD4+ T cells were enriched through magnetic negative selection, after which naive cells were positively selected on CD45RA and the remaining negative fraction served as the memory subset. Blood was obtained by leukapheresis, after which PBMCs were separated by Ficoll-Histopaque density gradient centrifugation and cryopreserved in liquid nitrogen vapor phase. Analytical flow cytometry was used to check the purity and quantity of every magnetically sorted T cell population. Genomic DNA was isolated from every sorted fraction and measured by UV absorbance on a Nanodrop 2000c.

Sequences were obtained from naive CD4+ T cells sorted from blood. Sample cell subset or site, as interpreted from the label and publication: CD45RA+ positively selected. This clonotype was obtained from a man aged 18 to 35 in good health. Here the chain combines TRBV11-1 and TRBJ1-3, with TRBD1 as a weak D call on 5 bases. Here the CDR3 is given as CASRRDRASFSGNTIYF. The DNA sequence reads TGTGCCAGCAGAAGAGACAGAGCCTCTTTCTCTGGAAACACCATATATTTT. The CDR3 plus the reference TRBV11-1 and TRBJ1-3 genes for the other parts give the full variable domain: EAEVAQSPRYKITEKSQAVAFWCDPISGHATLYWYRQILGQGPELLVQFQDESVVDDSQLPKDRFSAERLKGVDSTLKIQPAELGDSAMYLCASRRDRASFSGNTIYFGEGSWLTVV.